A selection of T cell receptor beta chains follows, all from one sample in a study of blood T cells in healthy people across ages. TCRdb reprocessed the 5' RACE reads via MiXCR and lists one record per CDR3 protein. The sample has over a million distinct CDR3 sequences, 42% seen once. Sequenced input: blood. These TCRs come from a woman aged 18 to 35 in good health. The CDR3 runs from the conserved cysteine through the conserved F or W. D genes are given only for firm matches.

CDR3aa: CSSLKPSSYNEQFF; d_gene: .; v_gene: TRBV29-1; j_gene: TRBJ2-1
CDR3aa: CASSPTGRETQYF; d_gene: .; v_gene: TRBV11-1; j_gene: TRBJ2-5
CDR3aa: CASSSRGRGTSTDTQYF; d_gene: .; v_gene: TRBV5-1; j_gene: TRBJ2-3
CDR3aa: CSARPVSGYGYTF; d_gene: .; v_gene: TRBV20-1; j_gene: TRBJ1-2
CDR3aa: CSASLLAGGETQYF; d_gene: TRBD2; v_gene: TRBV20-1; j_gene: TRBJ2-5
CDR3aa: CSAGGTSAHNEQFF; d_gene: TRBD2; v_gene: TRBV20-1; j_gene: TRBJ2-1
CDR3aa: CATSRDESGSPYNEQYF; d_gene: .; v_gene: TRBV15; j_gene: .
CDR3aa: CASSKVRCTTHLHQETQYF; d_gene: .; v_gene: TRBV21-1; j_gene: TRBJ2-5
CDR3aa: CASSSPGTGATEAFF; d_gene: TRBD1; v_gene: TRBV7-2; j_gene: TRBJ1-1
CDR3aa: CAWSVLTEAAFF; d_gene: .; v_gene: TRBV30; j_gene: TRBJ1-1
CDR3aa: CASSARTAGGSYEQYF; d_gene: TRBD2; v_gene: TRBV4-1; j_gene: TRBJ2-7
CDR3aa: CASSHLGVNNEQFF; d_gene: .; v_gene: TRBV4-2; j_gene: TRBJ2-1
CDR3aa: CSVPRTSGVTGEQYF; d_gene: TRBD2; v_gene: TRBV29-1; j_gene: TRBJ2-7
CDR3aa: CALIRGDGYTF; d_gene: .; v_gene: TRBV2; j_gene: TRBJ1-2
CDR3aa: CASSQGEGYGYTF; d_gene: .; v_gene: TRBV4-2; j_gene: TRBJ1-2
CDR3aa: CASSEDNGTGWRAKNIQYF; d_gene: TRBD1; v_gene: TRBV6-1; j_gene: TRBJ2-4
CDR3aa: CATSSANQPQHF; d_gene: .; v_gene: TRBV6-5; j_gene: TRBJ1-5
CDR3aa: CASSWASGGVTDTQYF; d_gene: TRBD2; v_gene: TRBV7-3; j_gene: TRBJ2-3
CDR3aa: CASSQAGRSTDTQYF; d_gene: .; v_gene: TRBV3-1; j_gene: TRBJ2-3
CDR3aa: CASSKRTGGLNTEAFF; d_gene: TRBD1; v_gene: TRBV5-1; j_gene: TRBJ1-1
CDR3aa: CATSQTGSSTDTQYF; d_gene: TRBD1; v_gene: TRBV24-1; j_gene: TRBJ2-3
CDR3aa: CSVETGADYGYTF; d_gene: TRBD1; v_gene: TRBV29-1; j_gene: TRBJ1-2
CDR3aa: CSARDPSSGGTDTQYF; d_gene: TRBD2; v_gene: TRBV20-1; j_gene: TRBJ2-3
CDR3aa: CSVEDFGNTIYF; d_gene: .; v_gene: TRBV29-1; j_gene: TRBJ1-3
CDR3aa: CASRSGTGSYEQFF; d_gene: TRBD1; v_gene: TRBV11-2; j_gene: TRBJ2-1
CDR3aa: CAGSQLAGATYQETQYF; d_gene: TRBD2; v_gene: TRBV12-3/TRBV12-4; j_gene: TRBJ2-5
CDR3aa: CASSSGLALMGEQYF; d_gene: TRBD2; v_gene: TRBV7-9; j_gene: TRBJ2-7
CDR3aa: CSARDAARGSHEQYF; d_gene: .; v_gene: TRBV20-1; j_gene: .
CDR3aa: CSASGQGRERPNTGELFF; d_gene: TRBD1; v_gene: TRBV20-1; j_gene: TRBJ2-2
CDR3aa: CASSLGVKDEQYF; d_gene: .; v_gene: TRBV7-2; j_gene: .
CDR3aa: CASGLADSAHTDTQYF; d_gene: .; v_gene: TRBV12-5; j_gene: TRBJ2-3
CDR3aa: CSARDRGDEQYF; d_gene: .; v_gene: TRBV20-1; j_gene: TRBJ2-7
CDR3aa: CASSLNLGGQFF; d_gene: .; v_gene: TRBV6-1; j_gene: TRBJ2-1
CDR3aa: CASIGDREIGLYGYTF; d_gene: TRBD1; v_gene: TRBV2; j_gene: TRBJ1-2
CDR3aa: CASSGEDSYGYTF; d_gene: .; v_gene: TRBV9; j_gene: TRBJ1-2
CDR3aa: CASSERDYDYNEQFF; d_gene: TRBD2; v_gene: TRBV2; j_gene: TRBJ2-1
CDR3aa: CASSPGQGIYGYTF; d_gene: .; v_gene: TRBV18; j_gene: TRBJ1-2
CDR3aa: CASSPRGGRETTDTQYF; d_gene: TRBD2; v_gene: TRBV4-2; j_gene: TRBJ2-3
CDR3aa: CAISGERDSPLHF; d_gene: .; v_gene: TRBV10-3; j_gene: TRBJ1-6
CDR3aa: CASSYTSHYGYTF; d_gene: .; v_gene: TRBV6-5; j_gene: TRBJ1-2